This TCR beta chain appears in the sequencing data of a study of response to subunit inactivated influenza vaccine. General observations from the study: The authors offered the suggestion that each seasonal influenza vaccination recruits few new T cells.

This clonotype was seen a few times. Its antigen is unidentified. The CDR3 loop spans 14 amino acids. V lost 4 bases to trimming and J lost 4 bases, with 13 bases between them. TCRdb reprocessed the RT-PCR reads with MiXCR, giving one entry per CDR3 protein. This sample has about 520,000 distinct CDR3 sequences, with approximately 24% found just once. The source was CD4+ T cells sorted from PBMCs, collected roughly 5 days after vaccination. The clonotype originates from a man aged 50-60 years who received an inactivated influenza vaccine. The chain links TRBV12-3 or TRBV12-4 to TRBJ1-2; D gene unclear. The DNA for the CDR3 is TGTGCCAGCAGTTCCACGACCCGGGGCTATGGCTACACCTTC. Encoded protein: CASSSTTRGYGYTF.